This is a list of T cell receptor beta chains from one sample in a study of glioma-infiltrating T cells after dendritic cell vaccination. Produced via immunoSEQ multiplex PCR; TCRdb's table is partial and in-frame only. The sample has 100,000 or so clones, 80% seen once; the top ten hold roughly 5.9%. The sequencing used blood, collected after dendritic cell vaccination. These receptor sequences come from a human donor with glioblastoma. The CDR3 runs from the conserved cysteine through the conserved F or W. The order of the fields is J gene, clone size, V gene, D gene, CDR3 length, CDR3 DNA, CDR3 protein. The D gene is left open where the match is weak. Size is omitted from some rows. Given values are once, few, many or a class for expanded clones.

>TRBJ2-1|once|TRBV5-1|TRBD2|14
TGCGCCAGCAGCCCGGGACTAGGTGGTAATGAGCAGTTCTTC
CASSPGLGGNEQFF
>TRBJ1-6|-|TRBV5-1|TRBD1|14
TGCGCCAGCAGCTCTGGGACAGGAGATTCACCCCTCCACTTT
CASSSGTGDSPLHF
>TRBJ1-1|-|TRBV2|TRBD1|12
TGTGCCAGCAACGACAGGGTCACTGAAGCTTTCTTT
CASNDRVTEAFF
>TRBJ2-3|-|TRBV5-1|TRBD2|15
TGCGCCAGCAGCTTGACCGGGGGGGTAACAGATACGCAGTATTTT
CASSLTGGVTDTQYF
>TRBJ2-1|-|TRBV7-3|-|14
TGTGCCAGCAGATTAACAGGCGGAGGCGGTGAGCAGTTCTTC
CASRLTGGGGEQFF
>TRBJ1-2|-|TRBV4-1|-|15
TGCGCCAGCAGCCAAGAGACTACGCGGGGCTATGGCTACACCTTC
CASSQETTRGYGYTF
>TRBJ2-7|-|TRBV2|TRBD2|17
TGTGCCAGCAGTGAAAGGAGCGGGGGGCGCTCCGTCTACGAGCAGTACTTC
CASSERSGGRSVYEQYF
>TRBJ2-3|-|TRBV10-3|TRBD2|16
TGTGCCACTTCGGGACTAGCGACCGTCGGCACAGATACGCAGTATTTT
CATSGLATVGTDTQYF
>TRBJ2-2|-|TRBV6-5|TRBD2|16
TGTGCCAGCAGTTATTTGCGGGGGGGCCGTACCGGGGAGCTGTTTTTT
CASSYLRGGRTGELFF
>TRBJ2-3|-|TRBV6-6|TRBD2|14
TGTGCCAGCAGTTACTCGGCGGGAGTGAATACGCAGTATTTT
CASSYSAGVNTQYF
>TRBJ2-3|-|TRBV27|-|12
TGTGCCAGCAGTCCTGGACTAGATACGCAGTATTTT
CASSPGLDTQYF
>TRBJ1-2|-|TRBV6-1|-|15
TGTGCCAGCAGTGAAAGCCAGGCCACTTACTATGGCTACACCTTC
CASSESQATYYGYTF
>TRBJ1-1|-|TRBV4-2|-|16
TGTGCCAGCAGCCAAGATGTTAGGGGGGGGAACACTGAAGCTTTCTTT
CASSQDVRGGNTEAFF
>TRBJ1-3|-|TRBV30|-|12
TGTGCCTGGACAGGTGTAGGGGACACCATATATTTT
CAWTGVGDTIYF
>TRBJ2-7|-|TRBV6-1|-|14
TGTGCCAGCAGTGAAGTTGGGCTGATGTACGAGCAGTACTTC
CASSEVGLMYEQYF
>TRBJ2-1|-|TRBV5-1|-|14
TGCGCCAGCAGCTGGCGGGGGCCCTTGGATGAGCAGTTCTTC
CASSWRGPLDEQFF
>TRBJ1-4|-|TRBV15|-|17
TGTGCCACCAGCAGAGAAGGGTTGGGACTCAGTAATGAAAAACTGTTTTTT
CATSREGLGLSNEKLFF
>TRBJ2-5|-|TRBV5-1|TRBD2|16
TGCGCCAGCAGCTCGGGGGCTAGCGGGGTAGGGGAGACCCAGTACTTC
CASSSGASGVGETQYF
>TRBJ2-7|-|TRBV6-5|TRBD1|14
TGTGCCAGCAGTTACTCAGGGGGCCGCAACGAGCAGTACTTC
CASSYSGGRNEQYF
>TRBJ2-1|once|TRBV10-3|-|14
TGTGCCACCAATTTCGACAGCTCCTACAATGAGCAGTTCTTC
CATNFDSSYNEQFF
>TRBJ1-1|-|TRBV25-1|-|11
TGTGCCAGCAGTGCGGGAATTGAAGCTTTCTTT
CASSAGIEAFF
>TRBJ2-3|-|TRBV5-6|TRBD1|15
TGTGCCAGCAGCCCCACAGGGGGCAGCGCAGATACGCAGTATTTT
CASSPTGGSADTQYF
>TRBJ1-3|few|TRBV5-4|-|15
TGTGCCAGCAGCACCACGACAGACTCTGGAAACACCATATATTTT
CASSTTTDSGNTIYF
>TRBJ2-7|-|TRBV2|-|12
TGTGCCAGCAGTGTCGGCCTAGCGGAGCAGTACTTC
CASSVGLAEQYF
>TRBJ2-5|-|TRBV7-9|-|16
TGTGCCAGCACCCCATCGCGGCTAGCGATCGGGGAGACCCAGTACTTC
CASTPSRLAIGETQYF
>TRBJ1-2|-|TRBV19|-|11
TGTGCCAGTAGAGACAGTGGCGGCTACACCTTC
CASRDSGGYTF
>TRBJ2-5|-|TRBV4-1|-|14
TGCGCCAGCAGCCAAGGAATCAGGGAAGAGACCCAGTACTTC
CASSQGIREETQYF
>TRBJ1-5|few|TRBV19|TRBD1|15
TGTGCCAGTAGTGCGTCGACAGGGCCCAATCAGCCCCAGCATTTT
CASSASTGPNQPQHF
>TRBJ1-5|-|TRBV4-1|TRBD1|18
TGCGCCAGCAGCCCTAACCCCGGACAGGGAGATAGCAATCAGCCCCAGCATTTT
CASSPNPGQGDSNQPQHF
>TRBJ1-2|once|TRBV5-8|-|13
TGTGCCAGCAGCTTAGGGGTACACTATGGCTACACCTTC
CASSLGVHYGYTF
>TRBJ2-5|-|TRBV29-1|-|15
TGCAGCGTGGGGGGGGGAGGGGGATGGGACGAGACCCAGTACTTC
CSVGGGGGWDETQYF
>TRBJ1-3|few|TRBV6-5|-|14
TGTGCCAGCAGTTACGATGAGGCCAAGAACACCATATATTTT
CASSYDEAKNTIYF
>TRBJ1-5|few|TRBV19|TRBD1|16
TGTGCCAGTAGTGACGGGACAGGTGTTAGCCATCAGCCCCAGCATTTT
CASSDGTGVSHQPQHF
>TRBJ2-1|-|TRBV11-2|TRBD2|15
TGTGCCAGCAGCTTCCCGGGGGGGAGGGGAAATGAGCAGTTCTTC
CASSFPGGRGNEQFF
>TRBJ2-6|-|TRBV23-1|-|14
TGCGCCAGCAGGGGGACATTTGGGGCCAACGTCCTGACTTTC
CASRGTFGANVLTF
>TRBJ1-2|-|TRBV29-1|-|15
TGCAGCGTTGGCCCGGACAGAATAACTAACTATGGCTACACCTTC
CSVGPDRITNYGYTF
>TRBJ1-1|-|TRBV28|TRBD1|14
TGTGCCAGCAGCAGATACAGGGGATTGACTGAAGCTTTCTTT
CASSRYRGLTEAFF
>TRBJ1-2|-|TRBV23-1|-|16
TGCGCCAGCAGTCAATGGGAGGGAAGAACTAACTATGGCTACACCTTC
CASSQWEGRTNYGYTF
>TRBJ1-1|-|TRBV2|-|14
TGTGCCAGCAGCGTTATGGTGGCTAACACTGAAGCTTTCTTT
CASSVMVANTEAFF
>TRBJ1-6|once|TRBV21-1|-|15
TGTGCCAGCGCCGGGGAGGGCAGGGAAAATTCACCCCTCCACTTT
CASAGEGRENSPLHF